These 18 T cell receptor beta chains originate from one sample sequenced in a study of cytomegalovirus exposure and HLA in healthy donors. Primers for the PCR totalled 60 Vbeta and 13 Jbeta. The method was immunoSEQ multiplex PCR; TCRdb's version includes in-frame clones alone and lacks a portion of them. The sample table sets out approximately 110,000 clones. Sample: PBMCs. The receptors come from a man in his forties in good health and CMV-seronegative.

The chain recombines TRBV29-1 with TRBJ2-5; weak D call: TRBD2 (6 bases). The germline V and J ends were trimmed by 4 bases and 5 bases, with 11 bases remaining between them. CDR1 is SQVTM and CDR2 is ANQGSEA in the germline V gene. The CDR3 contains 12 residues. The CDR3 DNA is TGCAGCGTTGGCGGGGCAACGGAGACCCAGTACTTC. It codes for CSVGGATETQYF.

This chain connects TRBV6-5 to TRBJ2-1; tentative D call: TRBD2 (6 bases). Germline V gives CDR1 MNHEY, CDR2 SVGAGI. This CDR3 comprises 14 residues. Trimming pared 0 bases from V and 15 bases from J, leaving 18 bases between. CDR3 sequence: CASSYSPGVVPRFF. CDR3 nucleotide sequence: TGTGCCAGCAGTTACTCACCGGGAGTTGTTCCGCGGTTCTTC.

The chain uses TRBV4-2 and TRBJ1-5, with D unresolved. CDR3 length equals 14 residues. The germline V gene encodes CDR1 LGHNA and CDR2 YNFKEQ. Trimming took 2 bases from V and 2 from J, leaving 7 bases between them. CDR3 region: CASSQFFRNQPQHF. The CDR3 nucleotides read TGTGCCAGCAGCCAATTCTTTCGCAATCAGCCCCAGCATTTT.

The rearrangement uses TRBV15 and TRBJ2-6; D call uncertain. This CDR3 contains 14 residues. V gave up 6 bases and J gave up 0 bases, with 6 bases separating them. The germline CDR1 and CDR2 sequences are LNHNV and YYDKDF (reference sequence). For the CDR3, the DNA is TGTGCCACCAGTTTCTTCTCTGGGGCCAACGTCCTGACTTTC. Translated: CATSFFSGANVLTF.

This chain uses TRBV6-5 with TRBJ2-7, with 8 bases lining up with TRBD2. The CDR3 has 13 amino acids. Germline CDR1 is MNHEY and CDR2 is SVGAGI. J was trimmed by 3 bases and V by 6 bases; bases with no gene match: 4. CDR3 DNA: TGTGCCAGCAGCCTAGCGGGCCACTACGAGCAGTACTTC. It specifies CASSLAGHYEQYF.

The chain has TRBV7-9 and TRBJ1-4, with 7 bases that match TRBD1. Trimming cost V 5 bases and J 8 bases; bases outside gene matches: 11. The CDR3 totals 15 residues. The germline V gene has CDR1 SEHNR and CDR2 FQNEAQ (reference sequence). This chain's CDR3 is CASSAGDRVGEKLFF. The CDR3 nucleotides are TGTGCCAGCAGCGCCGGAGACAGGGTTGGGGAAAAACTGTTTTTT.

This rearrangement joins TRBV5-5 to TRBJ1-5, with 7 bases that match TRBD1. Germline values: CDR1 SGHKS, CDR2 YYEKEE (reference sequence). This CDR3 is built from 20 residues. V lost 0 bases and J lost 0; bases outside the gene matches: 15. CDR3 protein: CASSLAIRDRSRDSNQPQHF. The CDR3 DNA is TGTGCCAGCAGCTTGGCCATTCGGGACAGATCACGGGATAGCAATCAGCCCCAGCATTTT.

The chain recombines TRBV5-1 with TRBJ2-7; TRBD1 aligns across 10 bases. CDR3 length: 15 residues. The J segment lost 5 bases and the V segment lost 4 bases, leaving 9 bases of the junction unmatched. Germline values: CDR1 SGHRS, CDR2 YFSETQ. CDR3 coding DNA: TGCGCCAGCAGCGGGTGGGACAGGGGTATAGACGAGCAGTACTTC. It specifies CASSGWDRGIDEQYF.

The CDR3 sequence: CASATNVFPPEQYF. DNA for the CDR3: TGTGCCAGCGCGACTAATGTCTTCCCACCCGAGCAGTACTTC. This chain joins TRBV7-2 and TRBJ2-7, with D perhaps matching TRBD2 (5 bases). Trimming left V 8 bases short and J 6 bases short, with 20 bases between. This CDR3 has 14 amino acids. Germline V gives CDR1 SGHTA, CDR2 FQGNSA.

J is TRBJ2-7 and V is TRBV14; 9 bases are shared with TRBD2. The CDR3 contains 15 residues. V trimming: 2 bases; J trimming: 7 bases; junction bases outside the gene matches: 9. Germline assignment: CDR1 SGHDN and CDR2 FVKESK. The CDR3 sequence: CASSQRTGLALEQYF. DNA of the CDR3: TGTGCCAGCAGCCAACGGACGGGACTAGCATTGGAGCAGTACTTC. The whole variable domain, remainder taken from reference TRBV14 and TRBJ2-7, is EAGVTQFPSHSVIEKGQTVTLRCDPISGHDNLYWYRRVMGKEIKFLLHFVKESKQDESGMPNNRFLAERTGGTYSTLKVQPAELEDSGVYFCASSQRTGLALEQYFGPGTRLTVT.

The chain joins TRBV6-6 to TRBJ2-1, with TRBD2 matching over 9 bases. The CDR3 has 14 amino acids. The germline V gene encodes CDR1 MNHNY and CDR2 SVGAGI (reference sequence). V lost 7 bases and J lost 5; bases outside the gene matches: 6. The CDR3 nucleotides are TGTGCCAGCACCCTAGCGGGAAGCCACAATGAGCAGTTCTTC. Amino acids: CASTLAGSHNEQFF.

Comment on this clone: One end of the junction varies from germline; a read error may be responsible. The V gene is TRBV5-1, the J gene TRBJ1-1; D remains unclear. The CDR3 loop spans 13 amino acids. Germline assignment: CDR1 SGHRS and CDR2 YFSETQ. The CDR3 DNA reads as TGCGCCAGCAGCTTGGCACCCGGGTCTGAGGCTTTCTTT. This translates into CASSLAPGSEAFF.

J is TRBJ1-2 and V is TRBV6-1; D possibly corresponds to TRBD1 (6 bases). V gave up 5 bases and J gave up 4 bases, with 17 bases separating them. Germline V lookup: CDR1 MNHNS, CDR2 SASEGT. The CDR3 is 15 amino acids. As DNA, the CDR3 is TGTGCCAGCAGTCCTCGCCAGGGACACCCCTATGGCTACACCTTC. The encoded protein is CASSPRQGHPYGYTF.

This chain's CDR3 is CASRGGLAGEQFF. As DNA, the CDR3 is TGTGCCAGCAGGGGGGGGCTAGCGGGAGAGCAGTTCTTC. The chain recombines TRBV25-1 with TRBJ2-1; 9 positions agree with TRBD2. V shed 6 bases and J 10 bases; nucleotides not matched to a gene: 7. Germline CDR1 is MGHDK and CDR2 is SYGVNS. The CDR3 runs 13 residues.

The CDR3 protein is CASSLWASGFHTYEQYF. CDR3 in DNA: TGTGCCAGCAGCTTATGGGCTAGCGGATTTCACACCTACGAGCAGTACTTC. This sequence joins TRBV11-2 and TRBJ2-5, with 7 bases fitting TRBD2. The J call may not be correct, given that the DNA end is closer to TRBJ2-7. Per the germline V gene, CDR1 is SGHAT and CDR2 is FQNNGV. This CDR3 comprises 17 residues.

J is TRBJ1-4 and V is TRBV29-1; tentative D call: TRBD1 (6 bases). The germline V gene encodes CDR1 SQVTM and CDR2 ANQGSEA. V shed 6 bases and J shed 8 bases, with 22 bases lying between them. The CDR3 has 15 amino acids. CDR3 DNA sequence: TGCAGCGTCAGAAGGATAGGGGGGGAAGGCGAAAAACTGTTTTTT. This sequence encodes CSVRRIGGEGEKLFF.

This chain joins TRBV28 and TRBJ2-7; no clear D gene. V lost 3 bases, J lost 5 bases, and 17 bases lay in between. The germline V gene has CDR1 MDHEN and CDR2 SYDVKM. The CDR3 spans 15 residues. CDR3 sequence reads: CASSLASTILHEQYF. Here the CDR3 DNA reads TGTGCCAGCAGTTTGGCCAGTACTATATTGCACGAGCAGTACTTC.

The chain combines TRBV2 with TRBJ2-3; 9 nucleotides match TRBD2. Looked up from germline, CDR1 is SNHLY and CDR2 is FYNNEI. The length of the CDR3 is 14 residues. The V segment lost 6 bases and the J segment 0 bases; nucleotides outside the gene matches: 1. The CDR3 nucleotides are TGTGCCAGCAGGCTAGCGGGGAGCACAGATACGCAGTATTTT. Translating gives CASRLAGSTDTQYF.